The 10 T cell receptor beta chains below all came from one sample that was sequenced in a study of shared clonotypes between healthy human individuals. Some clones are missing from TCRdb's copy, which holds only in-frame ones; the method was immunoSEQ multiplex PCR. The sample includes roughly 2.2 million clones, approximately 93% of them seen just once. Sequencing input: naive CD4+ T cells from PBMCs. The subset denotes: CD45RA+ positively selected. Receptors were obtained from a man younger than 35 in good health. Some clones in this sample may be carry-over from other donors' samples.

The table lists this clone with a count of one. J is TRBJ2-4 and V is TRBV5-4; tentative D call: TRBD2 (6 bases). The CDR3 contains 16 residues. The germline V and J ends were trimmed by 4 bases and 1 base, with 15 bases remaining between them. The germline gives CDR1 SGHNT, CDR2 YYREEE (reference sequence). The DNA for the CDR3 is TGTGCCAGCAGCCCCCAGGAGGGGAGGGCCAAAAACATTCAGTACTTC. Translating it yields CASSPQEGRAKNIQYF.

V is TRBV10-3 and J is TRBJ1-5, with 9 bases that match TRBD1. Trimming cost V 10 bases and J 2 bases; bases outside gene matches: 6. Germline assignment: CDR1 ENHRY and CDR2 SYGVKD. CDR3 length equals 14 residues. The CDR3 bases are TGTGCCACCAGGACAGGGGAGCGCAATCAGCCCCAGCATTTT. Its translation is CATRTGERNQPQHF.

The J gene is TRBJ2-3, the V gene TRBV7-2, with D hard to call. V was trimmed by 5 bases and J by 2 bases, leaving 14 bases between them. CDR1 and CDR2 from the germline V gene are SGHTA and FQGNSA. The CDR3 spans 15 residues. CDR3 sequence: CASSPVNPFTDTQYF. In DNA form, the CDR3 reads TGTGCCAGCAGCCCGGTGAACCCCTTCACAGATACGCAGTATTTT.

The CDR3 DNA reads as TGTGCCAGCAGCCCCTCCAAGGCCAGTTTCAACACCGGGGAGCTGTTTTTT. Translating it yields CASSPSKASFNTGELFF. The rearrangement uses TRBV14 and TRBJ2-2; D not certain. CDR1 is SGHDN, CDR2 FVKESK, per germline. Between the trimmed V and J ends, which lost 4 bases and 2 bases, there was a span of 17 bases. The CDR3 length is 17 residues.

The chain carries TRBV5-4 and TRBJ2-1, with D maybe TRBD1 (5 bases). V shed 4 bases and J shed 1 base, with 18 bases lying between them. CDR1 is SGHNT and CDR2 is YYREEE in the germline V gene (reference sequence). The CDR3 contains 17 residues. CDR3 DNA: TGTGCCAGCAGCCAGGGTAAGGGAACCCCGTCCTACAATGAGCAGTTCTTC. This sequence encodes CASSQGKGTPSYNEQFF.

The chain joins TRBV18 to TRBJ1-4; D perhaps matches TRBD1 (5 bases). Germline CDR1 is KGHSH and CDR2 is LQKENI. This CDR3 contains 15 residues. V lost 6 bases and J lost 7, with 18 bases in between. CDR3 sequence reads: CASSEGRIEGEKLFF. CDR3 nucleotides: TGTGCCAGCTCGGAGGGGCGTATTGAAGGTGAAAAACTGTTTTTT.

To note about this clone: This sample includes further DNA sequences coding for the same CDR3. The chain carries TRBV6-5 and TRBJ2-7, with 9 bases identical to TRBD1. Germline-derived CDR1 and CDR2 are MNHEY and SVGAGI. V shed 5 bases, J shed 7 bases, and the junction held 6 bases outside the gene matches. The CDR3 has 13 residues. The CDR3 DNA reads TGTGCCAGCAGTCCAGGACAGGGGCGAGAGCAGTACTTC. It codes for CASSPGQGREQYF.

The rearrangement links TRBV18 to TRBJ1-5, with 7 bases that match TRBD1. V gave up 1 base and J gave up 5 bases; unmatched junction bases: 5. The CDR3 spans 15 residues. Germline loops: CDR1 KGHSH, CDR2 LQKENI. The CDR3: CASSPQGAAHQPQHF. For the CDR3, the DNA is TGTGCCAGCTCACCACAGGGGGCGGCCCATCAGCCCCAGCATTTT.

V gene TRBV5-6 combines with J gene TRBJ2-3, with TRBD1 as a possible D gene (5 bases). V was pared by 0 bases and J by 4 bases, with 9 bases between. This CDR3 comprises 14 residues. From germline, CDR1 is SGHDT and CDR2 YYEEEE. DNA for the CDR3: TGTGCCAGCAGCTTGGACAGGATAGCAGATACGCAGTATTTT. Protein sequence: CASSLDRIADTQYF. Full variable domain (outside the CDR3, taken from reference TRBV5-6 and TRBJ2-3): DAGVTQSPTHLIKTRGQQVTLRCSPKSGHDTVSWYQQALGQGPQFIFQYYEEEERQRGNFPDRFSGHQFPNYSSELNVNALLLGDSALYLCASSLDRIADTQYFGPGTRLTVL.

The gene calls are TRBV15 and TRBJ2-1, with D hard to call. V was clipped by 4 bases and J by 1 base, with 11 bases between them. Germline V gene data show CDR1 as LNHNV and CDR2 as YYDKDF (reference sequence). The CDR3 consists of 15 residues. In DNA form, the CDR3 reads TGTGCCACCAGCAATTTAGTTGGGTCCTACAATGAGCAGTTCTTC. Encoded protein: CATSNLVGSYNEQFF.